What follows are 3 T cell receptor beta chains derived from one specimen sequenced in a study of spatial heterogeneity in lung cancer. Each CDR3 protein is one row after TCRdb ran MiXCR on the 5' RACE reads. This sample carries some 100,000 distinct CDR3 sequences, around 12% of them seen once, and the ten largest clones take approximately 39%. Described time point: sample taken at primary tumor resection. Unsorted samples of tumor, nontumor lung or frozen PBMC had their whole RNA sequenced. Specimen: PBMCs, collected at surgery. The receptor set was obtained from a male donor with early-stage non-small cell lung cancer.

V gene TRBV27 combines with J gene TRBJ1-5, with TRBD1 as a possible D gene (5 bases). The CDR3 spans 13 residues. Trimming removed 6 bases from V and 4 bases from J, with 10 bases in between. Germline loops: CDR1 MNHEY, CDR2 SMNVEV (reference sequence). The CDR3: CASRRGLNQPQHF. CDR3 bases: TGTGCCAGCAGGCGGGGGTTAAATCAGCCCCAGCATTTT.

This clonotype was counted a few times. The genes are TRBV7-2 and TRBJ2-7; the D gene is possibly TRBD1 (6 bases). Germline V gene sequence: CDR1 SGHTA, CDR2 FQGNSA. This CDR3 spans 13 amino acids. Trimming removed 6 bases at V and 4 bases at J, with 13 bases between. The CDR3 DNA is TGTGCCAGCAGTCTCCTAGGACAGTACGAGCAGTACTTC. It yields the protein CASSLLGQYEQYF.

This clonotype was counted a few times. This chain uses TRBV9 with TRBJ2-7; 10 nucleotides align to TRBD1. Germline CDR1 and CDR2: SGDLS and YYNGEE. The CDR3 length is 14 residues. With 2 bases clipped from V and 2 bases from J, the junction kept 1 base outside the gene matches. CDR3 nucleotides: TGTGCCAGCAGCGTGGGACAGGGGACCTACGAGCAGTACTTC. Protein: CASSVGQGTYEQYF.